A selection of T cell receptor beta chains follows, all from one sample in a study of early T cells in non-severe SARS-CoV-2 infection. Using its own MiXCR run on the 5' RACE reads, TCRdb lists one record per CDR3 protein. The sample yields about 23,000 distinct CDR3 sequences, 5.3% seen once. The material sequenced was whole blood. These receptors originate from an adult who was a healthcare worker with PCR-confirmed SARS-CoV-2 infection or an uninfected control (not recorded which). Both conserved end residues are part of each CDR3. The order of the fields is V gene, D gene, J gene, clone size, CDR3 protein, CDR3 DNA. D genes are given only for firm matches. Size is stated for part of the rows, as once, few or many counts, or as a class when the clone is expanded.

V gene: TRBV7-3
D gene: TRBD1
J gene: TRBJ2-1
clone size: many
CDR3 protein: CASSPGQGWDNEQFF
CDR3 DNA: TGTGCCAGCAGCCCCGGACAGGGGTGGGACAATGAGCAGTTCTTC

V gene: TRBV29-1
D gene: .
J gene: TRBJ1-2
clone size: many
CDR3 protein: CSVEGTKELRGYTF
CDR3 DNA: TGCAGCGTTGAAGGGACAAAGGAGTTGAGGGGCTACACCTTC

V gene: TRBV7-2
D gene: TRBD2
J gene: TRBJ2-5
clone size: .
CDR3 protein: CASSLRTSGGQETQYF
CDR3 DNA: TGTGCCAGCAGCCTTCGGACTAGCGGGGGCCAAGAGACCCAGTACTTC

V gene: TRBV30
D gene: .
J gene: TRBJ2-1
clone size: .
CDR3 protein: CACDYRYEQFF
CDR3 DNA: TGTGCCTGTGATTACCGCTATGAGCAGTTCTTC

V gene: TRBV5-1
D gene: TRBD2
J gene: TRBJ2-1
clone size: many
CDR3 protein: CASSLGSAGVGNEQFF
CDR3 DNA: TGCGCCAGCAGCTTGGGATCAGCGGGAGTTGGGAATGAGCAGTTCTTC

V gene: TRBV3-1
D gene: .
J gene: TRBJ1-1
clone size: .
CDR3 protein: CASTEMGFGTEAFF
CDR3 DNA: TGTGCCAGCACCGAAATGGGATTCGGCACTGAAGCTTTCTTT

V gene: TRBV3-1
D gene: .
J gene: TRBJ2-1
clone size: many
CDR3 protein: CASSQGTNSYNEQFF
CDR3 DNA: TGTGCCAGCAGCCAAGGCACCAACTCCTACAATGAGCAGTTCTTC

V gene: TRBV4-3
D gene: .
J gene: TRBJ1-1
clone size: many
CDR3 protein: CASSHDTVGLEAFF
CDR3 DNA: TGCGCCAGCAGCCACGACACCGTTGGTCTTGAAGCTTTCTTT

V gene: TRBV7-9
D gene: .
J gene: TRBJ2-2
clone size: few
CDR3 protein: CASSRTEANTGELFF
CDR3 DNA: TGTGCCAGCAGCAGGACAGAAGCGAACACCGGGGAGCTGTTTTTT

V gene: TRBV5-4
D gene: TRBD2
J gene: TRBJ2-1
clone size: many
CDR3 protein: CASSSKREGLDEQFF
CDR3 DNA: TGTGCCAGCAGCTCAAAGCGGGAGGGCCTAGATGAGCAGTTCTTC

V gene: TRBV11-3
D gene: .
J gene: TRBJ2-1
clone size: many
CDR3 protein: CASSGQGWVSVF
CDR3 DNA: TGTGCCAGCAGCGGGCAGGGCTGGGTGAGTGTCTTC

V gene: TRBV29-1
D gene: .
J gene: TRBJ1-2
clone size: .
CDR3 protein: CSVLHGSDGYTF
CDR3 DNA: TGCAGCGTTCTACACGGGTCAGATGGCTACACCTTC

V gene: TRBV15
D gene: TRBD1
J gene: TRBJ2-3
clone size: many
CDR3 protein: CATSGDRGNSNTDTQYF
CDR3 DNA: TGTGCCACCAGCGGGGACAGGGGCAACAGTAACACAGATACGCAGTATTTT

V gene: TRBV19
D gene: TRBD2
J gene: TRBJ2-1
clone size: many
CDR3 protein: CASRPMWRTSGFSYNEQFF
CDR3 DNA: TGTGCCAGTAGGCCCATGTGGAGGACTAGCGGCTTTTCCTACAATGAGCAGTTCTTC

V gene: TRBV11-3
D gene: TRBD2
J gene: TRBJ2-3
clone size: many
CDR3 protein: CASSTTSGTADTQYF
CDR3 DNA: TGTGCCAGCAGTACCACTAGCGGGACGGCAGATACGCAGTATTTT

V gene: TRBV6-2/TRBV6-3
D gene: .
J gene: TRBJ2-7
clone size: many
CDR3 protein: CASSRSTSYEQYF
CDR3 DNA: TGTGCCAGCAGTCGCTCCACTAGCTACGAGCAGTACTTC

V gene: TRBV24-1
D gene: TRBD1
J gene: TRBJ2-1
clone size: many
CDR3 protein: CATSDIRPGQGALDEQFF
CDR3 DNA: TGTGCCACCAGTGATATCCGTCCGGGACAGGGGGCTTTGGATGAGCAGTTCTTC

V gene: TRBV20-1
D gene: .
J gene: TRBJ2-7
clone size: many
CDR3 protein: CSARARYPYEQYF
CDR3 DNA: TGCAGTGCTAGAGCTCGGTATCCCTACGAGCAGTACTTC

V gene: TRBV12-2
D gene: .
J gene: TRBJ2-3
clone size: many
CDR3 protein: CASRLALWGGGTDTQYF
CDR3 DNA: .

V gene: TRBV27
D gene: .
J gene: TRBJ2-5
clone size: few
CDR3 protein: CASSLISDQETQYF
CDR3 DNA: TGTGCCAGCAGTTTGATCTCAGACCAAGAGACCCAGTACTTC

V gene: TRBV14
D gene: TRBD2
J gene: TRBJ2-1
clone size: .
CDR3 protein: CASSQGLAGEQFF
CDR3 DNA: TGTGCCAGCAGCCAAGGACTAGCGGGTGAGCAGTTCTTC

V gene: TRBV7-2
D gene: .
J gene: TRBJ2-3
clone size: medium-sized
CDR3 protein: CASSLVGGRIPYLSTDTQYF
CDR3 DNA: TGTGCCAGCAGCTTAGTTGGGGGGCGAATTCCCTATTTAAGCACAGATACGCAGTATTTT

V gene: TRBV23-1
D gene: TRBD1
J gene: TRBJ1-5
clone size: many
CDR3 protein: CASSVDRDQPQHF
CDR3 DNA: TGCGCCAGCAGCGTAGACAGGGATCAGCCCCAGCATTTT

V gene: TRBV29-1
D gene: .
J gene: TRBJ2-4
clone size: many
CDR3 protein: CSDAGRSLAKNIQYF
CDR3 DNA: TGCAGCGACGCCGGACGGTCTTTAGCCAAAAACATTCAGTACTTC

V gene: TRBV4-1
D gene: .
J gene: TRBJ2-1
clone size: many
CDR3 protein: CASSQERYEERAGRFF
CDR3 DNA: TGCGCCAGCAGCCAAGAGAGATACGAGGAGCGGGCCGGGCGGTTCTTC